The clone carrying this TCR beta chain was recorded a few times. The antigen remains undetermined. The PCR contained 60 Vbeta and 13 Jbeta primers. Measured with immunoSEQ multiplex PCR; TCRdb has only the in-frame clones, and not every one. The table records around 120,000 clones, 60% to 85% of them present only once. This sample is part of a study of cytomegalovirus exposure and HLA in healthy donors. CDR1 and CDR2 (germline): LNHDA, SQIVND (reference sequence). The length of the CDR3 is 12 residues. V lost 6 bases and J lost 9, with 12 bases in between. The study's findings and limits: Specific recognition of CMV antigens was confirmed in vitro for a few chains (all CMV-associated). Among donors in an Asian-associated ancestry cluster, a later analysis reportedly found fewer N-insertions than the roughly 730-donor mean. As a later analysis revealed, the rate of TCR association differed by HLA locus, with DRB1 most and HLA-C fewest. Earlier results showed most TCR beta V segments being productive about 90% or about 30% of the time.

The sequence was collected from a woman in her thirties or forties in good health and CMV-seropositive. The J gene is TRBJ1-5, the V gene TRBV19; no definite D call. The sequenced sample consisted of PBMCs. As DNA, the CDR3 is TGTGCCAGTAGCCGCGGGTTGGCGCCCCAGCATTTT. Its protein is CASSRGLAPQHF. Complete variable domain (other parts from reference TRBV19 and TRBJ1-5): DGGITQSPKYLFRKEGQNVTLSCEQNLNHDAMYWYRQDPGQGLRLIYYSQIVNDFQKGDIAEGYSVSREKKESFPLTVTSAQKNPTAFYLCASSRGLAPQHFGDGTRLSIL.